Following are 18 T cell receptor beta chains from one sample sequenced in a study of OX40 agonist ivuxolimab in advanced cancers. The table came from immunoSEQ multiplex PCR; TCRdb's copy has only in-frame clones and leaves some out. The sample includes about 94,000 clones, roughly 94% of them seen just once. The starting material was CD4+ or CD8+ T cells sorted from blood, obtained in a trial of the OX40 agonist ivuxolimab. Receptor source: an adult with an advanced solid tumor such as melanoma, head and neck, liver or kidney cancer.

The chain links TRBV7-2 to TRBJ2-3; D is uncertain. The CDR3 contains 15 residues. V gave up 0 bases and J gave up 5 bases, with 12 bases separating them. Germline V gives CDR1 SGHTA, CDR2 FQGNSA. The CDR3 is CASSLASWGLDTQYF. The CDR3 nucleotides read TGTGCCAGCAGCTTAGCGTCTTGGGGTCTAGATACGCAGTATTTT.

The chain combines TRBV18 with TRBJ2-3; D perhaps matches TRBD2 (6 bases). The CDR3 covers 15 residues. V lost 6 bases to trimming and J lost 1 base, with 14 bases between them. The V gene's germline CDR1 is KGHSH and CDR2 LQKENI. The CDR3 DNA follows: TGTGCCAGCTCCCCGGATCCTAGCGGCACAGATACGCAGTATTTT. It translates to CASSPDPSGTDTQYF.

The chain couples TRBV7-9 to TRBJ2-1; maybe TRBD1 (6 bases). There are 16 residues in the CDR3. The germline V gene encodes CDR1 SEHNR and CDR2 FQNEAQ (reference sequence). The V end was cut by 1 base, the J end by 7 bases, with 17 bases between. Here the CDR3 reads CASSLVDLTGKNEQFF. DNA of the CDR3: TGTGCCAGCAGCTTAGTCGACTTGACAGGAAAAAATGAGCAGTTCTTC.

The chain is built from TRBV29-1 and TRBJ2-1; the D gene is possibly TRBD2 (7 bases). CDR1 and CDR2 from the germline V gene are SQVTM and ANQGSEA. This CDR3 contains 14 residues. V shed 7 bases and J shed 3 bases, with 16 bases lying between them. This CDR3 reads CSGKGRGHYNEQFF. The CDR3 coding sequence is TGCAGCGGGAAGGGGCGGGGGCACTACAATGAGCAGTTCTTC.

The J gene is TRBJ2-7, the V gene TRBV5-4; D gene unclear. Germline V gives CDR1 SGHNT, CDR2 YYREEE (reference sequence). Trimming took 3 bases from V and 0 from J, leaving 4 bases between them. The CDR3 sequence is 12 residues long. This chain's CDR3 is CASSWDSYEQYF. The CDR3 DNA sequence: TGTGCCAGCAGCTGGGACTCCTACGAGCAGTACTTC.

This clone was picked up one time. CDR3 sequence reads: CASSFSPRGAGGNTIYF. Here the CDR3 DNA reads TGTGCCAGCAGCTTCTCCCCGAGGGGCGCGGGGGGAAACACCATATATTTT. This rearrangement joins TRBV4-2 to TRBJ1-3; tentative D call: TRBD1 (5 bases). The CDR3 is 17 residues long. Per germline, CDR1 LGHNA and CDR2 YNFKEQ. Trimming removed 5 bases at V and 4 bases at J, with 21 bases between.

The chain joins TRBV19 to TRBJ1-2; TRBD1 matches at 8 bases. V gave up 5 bases and J gave up 7 bases; unmatched junction bases: 9. CDR3 length: 14 residues. Germline CDR1 is LNHDA and CDR2 is SQIVND (reference sequence). The CDR3 DNA reads as TGTGCCAGTAGTGTTAGGACAGGGCTTTCTGGCTACACCTTC. This codes for CASSVRTGLSGYTF.

In its sample, this clone was seen once. The V call is TRBV7-2, the J call TRBJ1-6; D remains ambiguous. With 4 bases removed from V and 5 bases from J, the gap between germline ends came to 12 bases. The CDR3 has 15 residues. The germline V gene has CDR1 SGHTA and CDR2 FQGNSA. Here the CDR3 DNA reads TGTGCCAGCAGCTCCCGACAAGCGAATAATTCACCCCTCCACTTT. This sequence encodes CASSSRQANNSPLHF.

This clone was picked up one time. The rearrangement uses TRBV29-1 and TRBJ2-7; TRBD2 is a possible D gene (5 bases). Trimming stripped 6 bases from V and 5 bases from J, with 8 bases between. Germline V gives CDR1 SQVTM, CDR2 ANQGSEA. The CDR3 runs 10 residues. This chain's CDR3 is CSVGGDEQYF. For the CDR3, the DNA is TGCAGCGTCGGAGGAGACGAGCAGTACTTC.

The rearrangement uses TRBV29-1 and TRBJ1-1; 7 nucleotides agree with TRBD1. The germline V gene has CDR1 SQVTM and CDR2 ANQGSEA. The CDR3 sequence is 13 residues long. The V segment lost 7 bases and the J segment 3 bases; nucleotides outside the gene matches: 8. The CDR3 protein is CSGGTGVDTEAFF. For the CDR3, the DNA is TGCAGCGGGGGAACAGGGGTCGACACTGAAGCTTTCTTT. The full variable domain, with the rest looked up from reference TRBV29-1 and TRBJ1-1, is SAVISQKPSRDICQRGTSLTIQCQVDSQVTMMFWYRQQPGQSLTLIATANQGSEATYESGFVIDKFPISRPNLTFSTLTVSNMSPEDSSIYLCSGGTGVDTEAFFGQGTRLTVV.

CDR3 amino acids: CASSPRTGGHEQYF. DNA of the CDR3: TGTGCCAGTAGTCCCAGGACAGGGGGCCACGAGCAGTACTTC. The chain combines TRBV19 with TRBJ2-7; 11 nucleotides align to TRBD1. This CDR3 spans 14 amino acids. Germline V gives CDR1 LNHDA, CDR2 SQIVND (reference sequence). V lost 5 bases to trimming and J lost 5 bases; unmatched junction nucleotides: 5.

The rearrangement joins TRBV20-1 to TRBJ2-1; the D is unclear. The length of the CDR3 is 9 residues. V was clipped by 0 bases and J by 10 bases, with 1 base between them. CDR1 DFQATT and CDR2 SNEGSKA come from the germline V gene (reference sequence). In nucleotides, the CDR3 is TGCAGTGCTAGAGAGGAGCAGTTCTTC. Encoded protein: CSAREEQFF.

This clone appeared a few times. The chain links TRBV5-1 to TRBJ2-1, with 10 bases matching TRBD2. CDR1 SGHRS and CDR2 YFSETQ come from the germline V gene. With V trimmed by 5 bases and J by 6 bases, 5 bases remained unmatched. The CDR3 spans 14 residues. CDR3 sequence: CASSPGTSVNEQFF. CDR3 DNA sequence: TGCGCCAGCAGTCCCGGGACTAGCGTCAATGAGCAGTTCTTC.

The V gene is TRBV25-1, the J gene TRBJ2-5; TRBD2 is a possible D gene (7 bases). CDR3 length: 16 residues. Trimming shortened V by 3 bases and J by 5 bases, and 19 bases separated the two germline ends. Germline loops: CDR1 MGHDK, CDR2 SYGVNS. The DNA of the CDR3 is TGTGCCAGCAGTGAGGGGGGGGCGCGAGCCATGGAGACCCAGTACTTC. This sequence encodes CASSEGGARAMETQYF.

The chain couples TRBV5-1 to TRBJ1-2; D perhaps matches TRBD1 (5 bases). Germline CDR1 reads SGHRS; CDR2 reads YFSETQ. V lost 3 bases to trimming and J lost 0 bases, with 15 bases between them. The CDR3 is 16 residues long. CDR3 nucleotides: TGCGCCAGCAGCTCGGAGGGGCGGGGAGCTAACTATGGCTACACCTTC. Encoded protein: CASSSEGRGANYGYTF.

The V call is TRBV20-1, the J call TRBJ1-4; no clear D gene. V was shortened by 1 base and J by 10 bases, with 4 bases between the two germline ends. The CDR3 totals 10 residues. CDR1 and CDR2 (germline): DFQATT, SNEGSKA (reference sequence). The CDR3 DNA sequence: TGCAGTGCTAGAGGTGGAAAACTGTTTTTT. As protein: CSARGGKLFF.

This chain joins TRBV2 and TRBJ2-6; TRBD2 is a possible D gene (7 bases). The CDR3 length is 16 residues. Between the trimmed V and J ends, which lost 7 bases and 1 base, there was a span of 14 bases. Germline assignment: CDR1 SNHLY and CDR2 FYNNEI. In DNA form, the CDR3 reads TGTGCCAGCACGCGGGGGCGGACATCTGGGGCCAACGTCCTGACTTTC. It encodes CASTRGRTSGANVLTF.

About this clone: Within the sample, other DNA sequences also encode this same CDR3. In nucleotides, the CDR3 is TGCGCCAGCAGCTCTCGGCAGGATAGCTCCTACGAGCAGTACTTC. Translating gives CASSSRQDSSYEQYF. The chain couples TRBV4-1 to TRBJ2-7; D ambiguous. This CDR3 has 15 amino acids. Trimming took off 5 bases at V and 0 bases at J, with 14 bases between the two ends. Germline V lookup: CDR1 MGHRA, CDR2 YSYEKL.